The clone carrying this T cell receptor beta chain was found many times. Its target is not known. These data belong to a study of T-cell reconstitution after alpha-beta-depleted transplantation in children. Unique molecular identifiers were used in preparing the TCRbeta library. TCRdb analysed the PCR reads with MiXCR anew, one entry per CDR3 protein. The table has around 110,000 distinct CDR3 sequences, about a tenth seen once. The CDR3 is 16 amino acids. The germline V gene has CDR1 SGHRS and CDR2 YFSETQ. Trimming pared 0 bases from V and 0 bases from J, leaving 11 bases between. The study, taken as a whole, reports: Several patients had high TCRbeta diversity at day 60; it came from surviving recipient T cells and thymic progenitors. By about two months after transplant, alpha-beta T cells reportedly arose from several hundred graft clones that had expanded. A year had passed since transplant, and T-cell counts and diversity by then came mostly from newly produced T cells.

This clonotype was obtained from a boy aged 2 to 9 with acute lymphoblastic leukemia, due to receive a stem cell transplant. This material consisted of PBMCs, taken before TCRalphabeta/CD19-depleted stem cell transplant. The V gene is TRBV5-1, the J gene TRBJ2-3; D is unresolved. This CDR3 is CASSLVLGTSTDTQYF. CDR3 nucleotide sequence: TGCGCCAGCAGCTTGGTTTTAGGAACTAGCACAGATACGCAGTATTTT. Filled out from reference TRBV5-1 and TRBJ2-3, the complete variable domain reads KAGVTQTPRYLIKTRGQQVTLSCSPISGHRSVSWYQQTPGQGLQFLFEYFSETQRNKGNFPGRFSGRQFSNSRSEMNVSTLELGDSALYLCASSLVLGTSTDTQYFGPGTRLTVL.